This record looks at one T cell receptor (beta chain) sequence and its context. There are 11 residues in the CDR3. The V end was cut by 6 bases, the J end by 7 bases, with 10 bases between. The sample originates from a study of T cell changes during pregnancy in multiple sclerosis. Data came from immunoSEQ multiplex PCR; TCRdb stores just in-frame clones and leaves some out. The sample holds some 110,000 clones, less than 95% seen once. This specimen was peripheral blood, taken after pregnancy. The source is a female donor with multiple sclerosis, enrolled in a pregnancy study. The chain has TRBV23-1 and TRBJ2-7, with a possible D match to TRBD1 (5 bases). TRBV23-1 is an ORF, with its function uncertain. CDR3 in DNA: TGCGCCAGCAGCCACGGACATGAGCAGTACTTC. Translation gives CASSHGHEQYF.